This entry lists 31 T cell receptor beta chains sequenced from one sample in a study of blood T cells in healthy people across ages (dated by TCRdb to about 2015). The protocol used for the library was 5' RACE. TCRdb names Illumina HiSeq 2500 as the instrument used. The second PCR ran for about 7 to 11 cycles and used a J-beta primer mix along with a sample-barcoded 5' primer. TCRdb ran its own pipeline on the public reads, namely fastp trimming at Q25 and MiXCR clone calling, and kept in-frame beta chains. Rows are combined by CDR3 protein, so each entry shows the most common genes and DNA. The sample table lists approximately 850,000 distinct CDR3 sequences, 40% to 50% of them with a count of one. The ten biggest clones cover roughly 19% of the sample. Specimen: blood. All receptors derive from a man aged 55 to 70 in good health.

This clonotype has ten or more counts. V and J are TRBV29-1 and TRBJ2-7; D perhaps matches TRBD1 (6 bases). V was clipped by 1 base and J by 6 bases, with 13 bases between them. There are 13 residues in the CDR3. The germline V gene has CDR1 SQVTM and CDR2 ANQGSEA. CDR3 amino acids: CSVEAPRTAEQYF. Here the CDR3 DNA reads TGCAGCGTTGAAGCCCCCCGGACAGCCGAGCAGTACTTC.

The genes are TRBV7-9 and TRBJ1-1; 12 bases are a match to TRBD1. J gave up 1 base and V 1 base, and 7 bases lay outside the gene matches. This CDR3 spans 18 amino acids. CDR1 SEHNR and CDR2 FQNEAQ come from the germline V gene (reference sequence). CDR3 nucleotides: TGTGCCAGCAGCTTAGGGAGCGGGACAGGGGGCGCGAACACTGAAGCTTTCTTT. Its translation is CASSLGSGTGGANTEAFF. Looking up the rest from reference TRBV7-9 and TRBJ1-1 gives the full variable domain: DTGVSQNPRHKITKRGQNVTFRCDPISEHNRLYWYRQTLGQGPEFLTYFQNEAQLEKSRLLSDRFSAERPKGSFSTLEIQRTEQGDSAMYLCASSLGSGTGGANTEAFFGQGTRLTVV.

This clonotype appeared a few times. V gene TRBV29-1 combines with J gene TRBJ2-5; no reliable D call. CDR3 length: 14 residues. Deletions cut 4 bases from V and 4 bases from J, with 16 bases between. The germline V gene has CDR1 SQVTM and CDR2 ANQGSEA. The CDR3 loop reads CSVVIRTVPETQYF. The CDR3 coding sequence is TGCAGCGTTGTGATCCGTACAGTCCCAGAGACCCAGTACTTC.

This clonotype appeared many times. The rearrangement links TRBV12-3 or TRBV12-4 to TRBJ2-1, with D possibly matching TRBD1 (5 bases). This CDR3 has 16 residues. Trimming left V 5 bases short and J 0 bases short, with 14 bases between. CDR3 in amino acids: CASSAARQSSYNEQFF. CDR3 bases: TGTGCCAGCAGTGCCGCCCGACAGAGCTCCTACAATGAGCAGTTCTTC.

There are a few counts of this clonotype. The chain couples TRBV4-1 to TRBJ1-4; D is unresolved. Germline CDR1 is MGHRA and CDR2 is YSYEKL. V dropped 0 bases and J dropped 13 bases, with 27 bases sitting between them. The CDR3 is 18 amino acids. For the CDR3, the DNA is TGCGCCAGCAGCCAAGATGCTTCGCGGTGGGCCCCCGGCGGCTTACTGTTTTTT. Translation gives CASSQDASRWAPGGLLFF.

This clonotype was seen only a few times. The CDR3 sequence is CASSSRTGKDGELFF. The CDR3 bases are TGTGCCAGCAGCTCTCGGACAGGGAAGGACGGGGAGCTGTTTTTT. V gene TRBV7-8 combines with J gene TRBJ2-2, with 8 bases matching TRBD1. V shed 4 bases, J shed 7 bases, and the junction held 8 bases outside the gene matches. The CDR3 sequence is 15 residues long. Germline values: CDR1 SGHVS, CDR2 FQNEAQ.

This clonotype was observed once. The chain links TRBV5-1 to TRBJ2-1; no reliable D call. Trimming cost V 0 bases and J 6 bases, with 7 bases left between them. Looked up from germline, CDR1 is SGHRS and CDR2 is YFSETQ. The CDR3 consists of 13 residues. The CDR3 reads CASSLAFRNEQFF. The DNA for the CDR3 is TGCGCCAGCAGCTTGGCATTCCGCAATGAGCAGTTCTTC. The variable domain in full, with the rest retrieved from reference TRBV5-1 and TRBJ2-1, is KAGVTQTPRYLIKTRGQQVTLSCSPISGHRSVSWYQQTPGQGLQFLFEYFSETQRNKGNFPGRFSGRQFSNSRSEMNVSTLELGDSALYLCASSLAFRNEQFFGPGTRLTVL.

CDR3 nucleotides: TGTGCCAGCAGCTTAGCGGGGCGGGGGAAATCGGAGACCCAGTACTTC. Translating gives CASSLAGRGKSETQYF. The chain is built from TRBV7-2 and TRBJ2-5; 7 nucleotides agree with TRBD2. The J segment lost 5 bases and the V segment lost 0 bases, leaving 9 bases of the junction unmatched. This CDR3 has 16 residues. The germline V gene encodes CDR1 SGHTA and CDR2 FQGNSA.

This chain uses TRBV4-3 with TRBJ2-7; the match to TRBD2 covers 11 bases. The closer fit of TRBJ2-4 to the DNA end suggests the J call may be wrong. The CDR3 spans 20 residues. Germline lookup yields CDR1 LGHNA and CDR2 YSLEER. The CDR3 loop reads CASSQEEWLAGGLAKNIQYF. Written as DNA, the CDR3 is TGCGCCAGCAGCCAAGAAGAATGGCTAGCGGGGGGATTAGCCAAAAACATTCAGTACTTC.

The chain has TRBV27 and TRBJ2-1; the D gene is possibly TRBD1 (6 bases). CDR3 size: 15 residues. The V gene lost 1 base and the J gene lost 8 bases, with 15 bases spanning the gap. Per germline, CDR1 MNHEY and CDR2 SMNVEV (reference sequence). CDR3 in amino acids: CASSLYFGGLDEQFF. DNA for the CDR3: TGTGCCAGCAGTTTATATTTTGGGGGCCTTGATGAGCAGTTCTTC.

The genes are TRBV20-1 and TRBJ2-5; 8 nucleotides match TRBD2. This CDR3 has 16 residues. CDR1 and CDR2 (germline): DFQATT, SNEGSKA (reference sequence). V was clipped by 0 bases and J by 1 base; unmatched bases: 7. This CDR3 is CSARDPRRGVQETQYF. Here the CDR3 DNA reads TGCAGTGCTAGAGATCCGCGGCGGGGGGTCCAAGAGACCCAGTACTTC.

In this sample, this clonotype turned up many times. The chain uses TRBV10-3 and TRBJ2-3, with no clear D. Trimming stripped 8 bases from V and 5 bases from J, with 8 bases between. Germline CDR1 and CDR2: ENHRY and SYGVKD. CDR3 length equals 11 residues. The CDR3, as DNA: TGTGCCATCCGGTCGGGAGATACGCAGTATTTT. It yields the protein CAIRSGDTQYF.

J is TRBJ2-6 and V is TRBV5-1, with 9 bases fitting TRBD1. Germline loops: CDR1 SGHRS, CDR2 YFSETQ. The CDR3 contains 19 residues. Trimming took 4 bases from V and 0 from J; bases not matched to a gene: 11. CDR3 sequence (DNA): TGCGCCAGCAGCCTCCTCCCGGGACAGGGAGACTCTGGGGCCAACGTCCTGACTTTC. Its protein product is CASSLLPGQGDSGANVLTF.

This clonotype showed up many times. V usage is TRBV7-2 and J usage is TRBJ2-4; TRBD2 aligns across 9 bases. The CDR3 length is 15 residues. With V trimmed by 5 bases and J by 4 bases, 6 bases remained unmatched. Per germline, CDR1 SGHTA and CDR2 FQGNSA. The CDR3 loop reads CASSPQSGGKNIQYF. CDR3 coding DNA: TGTGCCAGCAGCCCCCAGAGCGGGGGGAAAAACATTCAGTACTTC.

This chain joins TRBV2 and TRBJ2-7, with 7 bases that match TRBD2. The CDR3 is 15 amino acids. Germline lookup yields CDR1 SNHLY and CDR2 FYNNEI. V dropped 2 bases and J dropped 6; count of bases not matched to a gene: 10. CDR3 sequence: CASSEYGRGDGEQYF. DNA of the CDR3: TGTGCCAGCAGTGAATATGGGAGGGGTGACGGCGAGCAGTACTTC. The whole variable domain, filled in from reference TRBV2 and TRBJ2-7, reads EPEVTQTPSHQVTQMGQEVILRCVPISNHLYFYWYRQILGQKVEFLVSFYNNEISEKSEIFDDQFSVERPDGSNFTLKIRSTKLEDSAMYFCASSEYGRGDGEQYFGPGTRLTVT.

The genes are TRBV3-1 and TRBJ2-7; D tentatively reads TRBD1 or TRBD2 (5 bases each). This CDR3 has 14 amino acids. The germline V gene encodes CDR1 LGHDT and CDR2 YNNKEL (reference sequence). V lost 1 base, J lost 3 bases, and 10 bases lay in between. The CDR3 reads CASSQGGKSYEQYF. CDR3 coding DNA: TGTGCCAGCAGCCAAGGGGGGAAAAGCTACGAGCAGTACTTC.

Comments on this clonotype: At one boundary the junction diverges from the germline segment, which might be a read error. The chain uses TRBV6-2 or TRBV6-3 and TRBJ2-4, with D possibly TRBD1 on 7 matching bases. The end of the DNA is better explained by TRBJ2-7, so the J call may be wrong. Germline lookup yields CDR1 MNHEY and CDR2 SVGEGT. The CDR3 runs to 15 residues. CDR3 region: CTSSPILQGRNEQYF. CDR3 DNA sequence: TGTACCAGCAGCCCAATCTTACAGGGGAGGAACGAGCAGTACTTC.

In this sample, this clonotype turned up a few times. V is TRBV12-3 or TRBV12-4 and J is TRBJ2-5, with 10 bases that match TRBD2. The CDR3 runs 14 residues. V lost 6 bases to trimming and J lost 4 bases; unmatched junction nucleotides: 5. The CDR3 bases are TGTGCCAGCAGGTCAGCGGGGGGGAGAGAGACCCAGTACTTC. Protein sequence: CASRSAGGRETQYF.

Only a few counts were recorded for this clonotype. The V gene is TRBV15, the J gene TRBJ2-1, with TRBD2 matching 9 bases. Germline V lookup: CDR1 LNHNV, CDR2 YYDKDF (reference sequence). V lost 0 bases to trimming and J lost 5 bases; unmatched junction nucleotides: 8. The CDR3 covers 17 residues. The CDR3 reads CATSRDRSGRENNEQFF. CDR3 DNA: TGTGCCACCAGCAGAGATCGTAGCGGGAGAGAAAACAATGAGCAGTTCTTC.

The rearrangement uses TRBV5-6 and TRBJ2-3, with TRBD2 identical over 10 bases. The CDR3 is 15 amino acids. J was trimmed by 4 bases and V by 4 bases; bases with no gene match: 6. Germline V CDR1 and CDR2: SGHDT, YYEEEE. The CDR3 DNA reads TGTGCCAGCAGCGGGGTCCTAGCGGGGGCAGATACGCAGTATTTT. Protein: CASSGVLAGADTQYF. Complete variable domain (other parts from reference TRBV5-6 and TRBJ2-3): DAGVTQSPTHLIKTRGQQVTLRCSPKSGHDTVSWYQQALGQGPQFIFQYYEEEERQRGNFPDRFSGHQFPNYSSELNVNALLLGDSALYLCASSGVLAGADTQYFGPGTRLTVL.

V and J are TRBV10-3 and TRBJ2-3; 11 bases match TRBD1. J lost 4 bases, V lost 6 bases, and 12 bases had no gene match. Germline CDR1 reads ENHRY; CDR2 reads SYGVKD. CDR3 length equals 17 residues. CDR3 bases: TGTGCCATCAGGGGACAGGGGGAAAGCATGTGGGCAGATACGCAGTATTTT. Its protein product is CAIRGQGESMWADTQYF.

The genes are TRBV20-1 and TRBJ2-5; D call uncertain. This CDR3 has 12 residues. The V end lost 2 bases, the J end lost 5 bases, and 9 bases lay between the germline ends. Looked up from germline, CDR1 is DFQATT and CDR2 is SNEGSKA (reference sequence). CDR3 sequence (DNA): TGCAGTGCTAGATCTGGTTTGGAGACCCAGTACTTC. Translation: CSARSGLETQYF.

The CDR3 DNA reads TGCAGTGCTAGAGGGTCCCCTGGCGGGAGGTGGGAGACCCAGTACTTC. Protein: CSARGSPGGRWETQYF. The J gene is TRBJ2-5, the V gene TRBV20-1, with 8 bases aligning to TRBD2. The ends lost 1 base at V and 5 bases at J; junction bases unmatched: 12. The CDR3 runs to 16 residues. Germline-derived CDR1 and CDR2 are DFQATT and SNEGSKA (reference sequence).

The chain employs TRBV21-1 and TRBJ2-7. TRBV21-1 is described as a pseudogene. The CDR3 sequence is 16 residues long. CDR3 in DNA: TGTGCCAGCAGCAAAGATTCCGCGACAGGGCCCTACGAGCAGTACTTC. Residues: CASSKDSATGPYEQYF.

As regards this clonotype: A clone one base away is much larger, so this may be a read error. V is TRBV4-3 and J is TRBJ2-7; D possibly corresponds to TRBD1 (6 bases). Germline V gene lookup returns CDR1 LGHNA and CDR2 YSLEER. The CDR3 has 15 amino acids. The CDR3 sequence is CASSQMGAVSYERYF. For the CDR3, the DNA is TGCGCCAGCAGCCAAATGGGGGCGGTCTCCTACGAGCGGTACTTC.

The V call is TRBV3-1, the J call TRBJ1-6, with TRBD1 matching over 9 bases. After removal of 1 base from V and 5 bases from J, the junction contained 9 bases not matched to a gene. The CDR3 sequence is 18 residues long. CDR1 LGHDT and CDR2 YNNKEL come from the germline V gene (reference sequence). The CDR3 region has the DNA TGTGCCAGCAGCCAAGCAGAAATTAGGACAGGGGATAATTCACCCCTCCACTTT. Translating gives CASSQAEIRTGDNSPLHF.

The chain has TRBV9 and TRBJ1-2; possibly TRBD1 for D (5 bases). CDR1 and CDR2 from the germline V gene are SGDLS and YYNGEE. The CDR3 consists of 13 residues. The V gene lost 4 bases and the J gene lost 5 bases, with 12 bases spanning the gap. The CDR3 coding sequence is TGTGCCAGCAGCAATACAGGAGATTATGGCTACACCTTC. It translates to CASSNTGDYGYTF.

This clonotype was seen a few times. The chain couples TRBV30 to TRBJ2-7, with D uncertain. The germline gives CDR1 GTSNPN, CDR2 SVGIG (reference sequence). The ends were cut back, 0 bases at V and 0 bases at J, with 6 bases in the middle. The CDR3 loop spans 13 amino acids. The CDR3: CAWSVRPSYEQYF. In DNA, the CDR3 is TGTGCCTGGAGTGTCCGCCCCTCCTACGAGCAGTACTTC.

The chain is built from TRBV4-3 and TRBJ2-2, with TRBD2 matching 8 bases. This CDR3 contains 18 residues. From germline, CDR1 is LGHNA and CDR2 YSLEER. V shed 0 bases and J 4 bases; nucleotides not matched to a gene: 10. The CDR3 nucleotides read TGCGCCAGCAGCCAAGATCTTACGGGGGGGGTAGCCACCGGGGAGCTGTTTTTT. It encodes CASSQDLTGGVATGELFF.

This clonotype was picked up many times. V gene TRBV11-2 combines with J gene TRBJ2-1, with 13 positions matching TRBD2. Trimming removed 0 bases from V and 4 bases from J; junction bases left unmatched: 15. CDR1 SGHAT and CDR2 FQNNGV come from the germline V gene. The CDR3 is 21 amino acids. The CDR3 protein is CASSLDPGPRLAGGLYNEQFF. The CDR3, as DNA: TGTGCCAGCAGCTTAGATCCGGGCCCCCGACTAGCGGGGGGCCTTTACAATGAGCAGTTCTTC.

This clonotype has ten or more counts. This chain connects TRBV10-3 to TRBJ2-1, with D possibly being TRBD2 (6 bases). Germline V gene sequence: CDR1 ENHRY, CDR2 SYGVKD. The CDR3 loop spans 15 amino acids. Trimming took off 2 bases at V and 8 bases at J, with 16 bases between the two ends. The CDR3 loop is CAISEAGPIVDEQFF. The DNA for the CDR3 is TGTGCCATCAGTGAGGCGGGGCCAATTGTCGATGAGCAGTTCTTC.